The 4 T cell receptor beta chains below all came from one sample that was sequenced in a study of cytomegalovirus exposure and HLA in healthy donors. Primers: 60 Vbeta forward and 13 Jbeta reverse. Repertoires were generated with immunoSEQ multiplex PCR, while TCRdb's copy carries only in-frame clones and drops some. The table has about 140,000 clones, around 77% seen once. Specimen: PBMCs. The source is a woman between 50 and 59 years old in good health and CMV-seronegative.

The V gene is TRBV7-3, the J gene TRBJ1-1; D not resolved. CDR3 length: 13 amino acids. CDR1 and CDR2 from the germline V gene are SGHTA and FQGTGA. The V end was cut by 3 bases, the J end by 1 base, with 6 bases between. CDR3 amino acids: CASSLVRNTEAFF. Here the CDR3 DNA reads TGTGCCAGCAGCTTGGTGCGGAACACTGAAGCTTTCTTT. The full variable domain, rest sourced from reference TRBV7-3 and TRBJ1-1, is GAGVSQTPSNKVTEKGKYVELRCDPISGHTALYWYRQSLGQGPEFLIYFQGTGAADDSGLPNDRFFAVRPEGSVSTLKIQRTERGDSAVYLCASSLVRNTEAFFGQGTRLTVV.

The V call is TRBV28, the J call TRBJ2-1; 9 positions match TRBD2. V trimming: 2 bases; J trimming: 5 bases; junction bases outside the gene matches: 4. From germline, CDR1 is MDHEN and CDR2 SYDVKM. The CDR3 has 15 residues. The CDR3 spells CASSLAGGDHNEQFF. Here the CDR3 DNA reads TGTGCCAGCAGTTTAGCGGGGGGGGACCACAATGAGCAGTTCTTC.

The rearrangement links TRBV14 to TRBJ1-3, with D uncertain. Trimming stripped 4 bases from V and 2 bases from J, with 6 bases between. This CDR3 has 13 amino acids. Germline V CDR1 and CDR2: SGHDN, FVKESK. In DNA form, the CDR3 reads TGTGCCAGCAGCCCCGGTGCTGGAAACACCATATATTTT. The encoded protein is CASSPGAGNTIYF. Combining the CDR3 with reference TRBV14 and TRBJ1-3 gives the whole variable domain EAGVTQFPSHSVIEKGQTVTLRCDPISGHDNLYWYRRVMGKEIKFLLHFVKESKQDESGMPNNRFLAERTGGTYSTLKVQPAELEDSGVYFCASSPGAGNTIYFGEGSWLTVV.

This clone occurred once. The chain couples TRBV12-5 to TRBJ1-5, with a weak D call TRBD1 (6 bases). V was shortened by 5 bases and J by 5 bases, with 22 bases between the two germline ends. CDR3 length: 17 amino acids. Germline CDR1 and CDR2: LGHNT and FRNRAP. In DNA, the CDR3 is TGTGCTAGTGGTCCCCTCCCCGACAGGCGGCACGATCAGCCCCAGCATTTT. Its protein product is CASGPLPDRRHDQPQHF.